These 6 T cell receptor beta chains were sequenced from one sample in a study of Ad26.COV2.S vaccination and SARS-CoV-2 variants. The repertoire was sequenced with immunoSEQ multiplex PCR; TCRdb's copy has only in-frame clones and lacks some. This sample has more than 300,000 clones, with roughly 91% found just once. Described treatment: approximately 18 received Ad26.COV2.S at low or high dose, single or two shots; several received placebo; per-sample allocation not given. Day 63 after the first injection of vaccine or placebo was the sampling time. The material was peripheral blood, obtained in a trial of Ad26.COV2.S vaccine versus placebo. Receptors were obtained from a person aged 18-65 years who received the Ad26.COV2.S COVID-19 vaccine or a placebo.

Comments on this clone: The sample has other DNA sequences that encode this CDR3 too. The V and J genes are TRBV5-1 and TRBJ2-5; D uncertain. V was trimmed by 3 bases and J by 1 base, leaving 1 base between them. The CDR3 has 11 amino acids. Germline CDR1 is SGHRS and CDR2 is YFSETQ. The CDR3 DNA follows: TGCGCCAGCAGCTCCCAAGAGACCCAGTACTTC. Protein sequence: CASSSQETQYF.

The J gene is TRBJ1-2, the V gene TRBV5-6; D remains unclear. The germline V gene has CDR1 SGHDT and CDR2 YYEEEE. CDR3 size: 13 residues. Trimming cost V 0 bases and J 4 bases, with 7 bases left between them. The CDR3 reads CASSLVRSYGYTF. As DNA, the CDR3 is TGTGCCAGCAGCTTGGTACGGAGCTATGGCTACACCTTC.

This clone was counted once. V is TRBV5-6 and J is TRBJ2-1; 11 positions agree with TRBD1. With V trimmed by 6 bases and J by 6 bases, 8 bases remained unmatched. CDR1 is SGHDT and CDR2 is YYEEEE in the germline V gene. The length of the CDR3 is 15 residues. The chain's CDR3 is CASTIGQGAVNEQFF. The CDR3 coding sequence is TGTGCCAGCACCATTGGACAGGGGGCGGTCAATGAGCAGTTCTTC.

The chain joins TRBV6-5 to TRBJ1-2; 7 bases are shared with TRBD1. The V gene's germline CDR1 is MNHEY and CDR2 SVGAGI. The ends lost 6 bases at V and 5 bases at J; junction bases unmatched: 6. This CDR3 has 13 residues. This CDR3 is CASRIGTAYGYTF. In DNA form, the CDR3 reads TGTGCCAGCAGAATAGGGACAGCATATGGCTACACCTTC.

In its sample, this clone was seen a few times. The chain couples TRBV27 to TRBJ1-5, with D hard to call. V dropped 2 bases and J dropped 4 bases, with 9 bases sitting between them. Germline lookup yields CDR1 MNHEY and CDR2 SMNVEV (reference sequence). The CDR3 covers 14 residues. Here the CDR3 reads CASSLIPSNQPQHF. CDR3 DNA sequence: TGTGCCAGCAGTTTAATCCCATCAAATCAGCCCCAGCATTTT.

The chain joins TRBV9 to TRBJ2-7; 10 bases are a match to TRBD2. Germline CDR1 SGDLS, CDR2 YYNGEE. The CDR3 has 14 residues. With V trimmed by 4 bases and J by 3 bases, 4 bases remained unmatched. The CDR3, as DNA: TGTGCCAGCAGCAAAGCGGGAGGGAACTACGAGCAGTACTTC. It encodes CASSKAGGNYEQYF.